The 15 T cell receptor beta chains in this list originate from one sample, sequenced in a study of Graves' ophthalmopathy and Graves' hyperthyroidism (dated by TCRdb to the late 2010s). Instrument used: Illumina HiSeq 2000. TCR beta CDR3 regions were amplified from RNA transcripts for repertoire sequencing. The first round of RT-PCR was done with HTBI primers and the Qiagen OneStep RT-PCR kit, and was followed by a second round of multiplex PCR, then size selection and purification. TCRdb itself trimmed the public reads at Q25 with fastp, ran MiXCR and retained productive beta chains. All rows with the same CDR3 protein become a single entry with the most common DNA and genes. Here the sample has about 400,000 distinct CDR3 sequences; roughly 18% occur a single time. Of the sample, roughly 1.4% falls within the top ten clones. The sequencing sample was made of peripheral blood. The receptors originated from a young woman with Graves' ophthalmopathy. Donor details come from another sample of the same person, matched by shared clones.

This clonotype was observed at least ten times. This chain connects TRBV28 to TRBJ2-5; TRBD2 agrees at 7 bases. Germline trimming cut 3 bases from V and 2 bases from J; bases unmatched to any gene: 6. The germline CDR1 and CDR2 sequences are MDHEN and SYDVKM. The CDR3 consists of 15 residues. Written as DNA, the CDR3 is TGTGCCAGCAGTTTTTCCCCAGCGGGGCAAGAGACCCAGTACTTC. Amino acids: CASSFSPAGQETQYF.

At least ten counts were recorded for this clonotype. The chain carries TRBV19 and TRBJ1-5; D unresolved. Germline-derived CDR1 and CDR2 are LNHDA and SQIVND (reference sequence). The CDR3 is 15 amino acids. V was pared by 3 bases and J by 3 bases, with 12 bases between. The CDR3 bases are TGTGCCAGTAGTATTGTGGGGAACCTCAATCAGCCCCAGCATTTT. Its translation is CASSIVGNLNQPQHF.

This clonotype was detected ten times or more. Germline is not matched at one junction end, which may reflect a read error. V gene TRBV20-1 combines with J gene TRBJ2-5; 9 bases are a match to TRBD2. Germline values: CDR1 DFQATT, CDR2 SNEGSKA (reference sequence). The CDR3 spans 14 residues. In DNA, the CDR3 is TGCAGTGGTAGAGCGGGAGGTGGGCAAGAGACCCAGTACTTC. Amino acids: CSGRAGGGQETQYF.

The V and J genes are TRBV12-3 or TRBV12-4 and TRBJ1-1; the D gene is possibly TRBD1 (5 bases). CDR3 length: 14 amino acids. V lost 3 bases and J 8 bases, leaving 16 bases between the germline ends. The CDR3 is CASSLMGPSEEAFF. Here the CDR3 DNA reads TGTGCCAGCAGTTTGATGGGGCCTAGCGAGGAAGCTTTCTTT.

This clonotype occurred many times. The chain is built from TRBV4-3 and TRBJ1-6, with D unclear. With 0 bases removed from V and 0 bases from J, the gap between germline ends came to 3 bases. Looked up from germline, CDR1 is LGHNA and CDR2 is YSLEER. There are 15 residues in the CDR3. DNA of the CDR3: TGCGCCAGCAGCCAAGACAGCTCCTATAATTCACCCCTCCACTTT. Encoded protein: CASSQDSSYNSPLHF.

This clonotype was seen at least ten times. This CDR3 is CATSDFLGGETQYF. The CDR3 DNA reads as TGTGCCACCAGTGATTTCCTCGGGGGAGAGACCCAGTACTTC. The gene calls are TRBV24-1 and TRBJ2-5, with D possibly being TRBD2 (6 bases). V lost 1 base and J lost 4, with 9 bases in between. The CDR3 has 14 amino acids. Germline V lookup: CDR1 KGHDR, CDR2 SFDVKD.

This clonotype has a count of ten or more. This chain joins TRBV6-5 and TRBJ2-2, with D possibly being TRBD2 (7 bases). Germline values: CDR1 MNHEY, CDR2 SVGAGI. V gave up 2 bases and J gave up 3 bases, with 13 bases separating them. The CDR3 runs 16 residues. CDR3 sequence reads: CASSYGGGQDTGELFF. DNA of the CDR3: TGTGCCAGCAGTTACGGGGGGGGACAAGACACCGGGGAGCTGTTTTTT.

This clonotype has ten or more counts. CDR3 sequence (DNA): TGTGCCAGCAGTCCCCCGCAGCGTCACACTGAAGCTTTCTTT. It specifies CASSPPQRHTEAFF. V usage is TRBV12-3 or TRBV12-4 and J usage is TRBJ1-1; no definite D call. The CDR3 contains 14 residues. V lost 5 bases to trimming and J lost 3 bases, with 13 bases between them.

This clonotype was seen at least ten times. This chain connects TRBV10-3 to TRBJ1-5, with TRBD1 as a possible D gene (5 bases). This CDR3 has 14 amino acids. CDR1 is ENHRY, CDR2 SYGVKD, per germline. Trimming cost V 0 bases and J 2 bases, with 5 bases left between them. This CDR3 is CAISESRGNQPQHF. CDR3 DNA sequence: TGTGCCATCAGTGAGTCCAGGGGCAATCAGCCCCAGCATTTT.

This clonotype was observed at least ten times. This chain links TRBV10-3 with TRBJ2-5; the D gene is possibly TRBD2 (5 bases). The CDR3 has 15 residues. Germline-derived CDR1 and CDR2 are ENHRY and SYGVKD. Trimming took off 5 bases at V and 7 bases at J, with 20 bases between the two ends. CDR3 residues: CAISPTDTYGGTQYF. DNA of the CDR3: TGTGCCATCAGTCCTACAGACACCTATGGAGGGACCCAGTACTTC.

This clonotype was found many times. The chain recombines TRBV12-3 or TRBV12-4 with TRBJ2-5; 8 bases line up with TRBD1. The CDR3 runs 15 residues. The V segment lost 6 bases and the J segment 5 bases; nucleotides outside the gene matches: 11. Here the CDR3 reads CASRTDRAGRETQYF. The CDR3 DNA is TGTGCCAGCAGGACGGACAGGGCCGGTCGGGAGACCCAGTACTTC.

This clonotype occurred many times. The chain has TRBV11-2 and TRBJ2-5, with unresolved D. The length of the CDR3 is 14 residues. Per germline, CDR1 SGHAT and CDR2 FQNNGV. Trimming pared 4 bases from V and 5 bases from J, leaving 14 bases between. The DNA for the CDR3 is TGTGCCAGCAGCTCGGACCGTGTCGGGGAGACCCAGTACTTC. Translating gives CASSSDRVGETQYF.

This clonotype was found many times. This rearrangement joins TRBV28 to TRBJ2-4, with D possibly TRBD1 on 6 matching bases. With 4 bases removed from V and 5 bases from J, the gap between germline ends came to 18 bases. Germline V CDR1 and CDR2: MDHEN, SYDVKM. The CDR3 length is 16 residues. The CDR3 reads CASSSPPGVWENIQYF. In DNA form, the CDR3 reads TGTGCCAGCAGTTCTCCGCCAGGGGTCTGGGAAAACATTCAGTACTTC.

This clonotype was detected ten times or more. The rearrangement links TRBV4-2 to TRBJ2-7, with 10 bases aligning to TRBD2. The CDR3 has 16 amino acids. The germline CDR1 and CDR2 sequences are LGHNA and YNFKEQ. Trimming took 0 bases from V and 5 from J; bases not matched to a gene: 7. The CDR3 sequence: CASSQEAGGPSDEQYF. CDR3 nucleotides: TGTGCCAGCAGCCAAGAAGCGGGAGGGCCATCGGACGAGCAGTACTTC.

This clonotype was detected ten times or more. V usage is TRBV28 and J usage is TRBJ1-6; the D gene is possibly TRBD1 (6 bases). The CDR3 is made up of 16 amino acids. The V end lost 4 bases, the J end lost 7 bases, and 17 bases lay between the germline ends. The germline CDR1 and CDR2 sequences are MDHEN and SYDVKM. DNA for the CDR3: TGTGCCAGCAGTTCGGGTCCGGGACATGTCAATTCACCCCTCCACTTT. Its translation: CASSSGPGHVNSPLHF.